One and the same sample provided the 10 T cell receptor beta chains below, sequenced in a study of technical replicates of blood from a handful of donors (dated by TCRdb to the late 2010s). To prepare the library, the immunoSEQ multiplex PCR assay was applied. TCRdb re-hosts the immuneACCESS table, in-frame sequences only. Its copies lack some clones; in the studies checked, an unresolved V gene accounts for under half of them, and the cause for the rest is not known. The sample includes 75,000 to 100,000 clones, with roughly 96% observed a single time. Roughly 0.28% of the sample is held by the ten biggest clonotypes. The material sequenced was T cells isolated from PBMCs. The source is a human donor in good health.

This clone was seen only once. The rearrangement links TRBV5-1 to TRBJ2-7, with TRBD2 identical over 11 bases. This CDR3 spans 16 amino acids. The trim removed 5 bases at V and 0 bases at J, leaving 7 bases unmatched. Germline CDR1 and CDR2: SGHRS and YFSETQ. The CDR3 DNA sequence: TGCGCCAGCAGACCTCTCACTAGCGGGAGCTCCTACGAGCAGTACTTC. Protein sequence: CASRPLTSGSSYEQYF.

The rearrangement joins TRBV11-2 to TRBJ2-5, with D possibly TRBD2 on 5 matching bases. The CDR3 consists of 15 residues. V was pared by 4 bases and J by 2 bases, with 14 bases between. Germline V gene lookup returns CDR1 SGHAT and CDR2 FQNNGV. CDR3 protein: CASSSRRTIQETQYF. In DNA form, the CDR3 reads TGTGCCAGCAGCTCCAGGAGGACGATTCAAGAGACCCAGTACTTC. The full variable domain, in which reference TRBV11-2 and TRBJ2-5 provide the parts outside the CDR3, is EAGVAQSPRYKIIEKRQSVAFWCNPISGHATLYWYQQILGQGPKLLIQFQNNGVVDDSQLPKDRFSAERLKGVDSTLKIQPAKLEDSAVYLCASSSRRTIQETQYFGPGTRLLVL.

The genes are TRBV2 and TRBJ2-2; 12 bases line up with TRBD2. V lost 7 bases to trimming and J lost 7 bases; unmatched junction nucleotides: 13. Germline V gene lookup returns CDR1 SNHLY and CDR2 FYNNEI. The CDR3 covers 17 residues. The CDR3 region is CASKEGLAGGPNGELFF. CDR3 DNA: TGTGCCAGCAAGGAGGGGCTAGCGGGAGGGCCGAACGGGGAGCTGTTTTTT.

As DNA, the CDR3 is TGTGCCAGCGGAGACAGGGTGATTAATTCACCCCTCCACTTT. It codes for CASGDRVINSPLHF. V gene TRBV2 combines with J gene TRBJ1-6; 7 nucleotides agree with TRBD1. With V trimmed by 8 bases and J by 6 bases, 7 bases remained unmatched. Germline V gene lookup returns CDR1 SNHLY and CDR2 FYNNEI. The CDR3 has 14 residues.

The V call is TRBV5-1, the J call TRBJ2-3; D gene ambiguous. This CDR3 contains 16 residues. Germline V gene data show CDR1 as SGHRS and CDR2 as YFSETQ. Trimming took off 1 base at V and 2 bases at J, with 14 bases between the two ends. In nucleotides, the CDR3 is TGCGCCAGCAGCTTGTATGTCGGTGGTGACACAGATACGCAGTATTTT. Protein product: CASSLYVGGDTDTQYF.

The chain carries TRBV30 and TRBJ1-2; D remains ambiguous. V was trimmed by 2 bases and J by 6 bases, leaving 16 bases between them. The CDR3 contains 14 residues. Per the germline V gene, CDR1 is GTSNPN and CDR2 is SVGIG (reference sequence). Written as DNA, the CDR3 is TGTGCCTGGAGTTTATCGACATCAAGTGATGGCTACACCTTC. This codes for CAWSLSTSSDGYTF.

The chain is built from TRBV28 and TRBJ1-5, with D unclear. The length of the CDR3 is 15 residues. V was cut by 5 bases and J by 0 bases, with 11 bases left in between. Germline loops: CDR1 MDHEN, CDR2 SYDVKM. The CDR3 protein is CASSPFRYSNQPQHF. The DNA of the CDR3 is TGTGCCAGCAGTCCTTTTCGGTATAGCAATCAGCCCCAGCATTTT.

V gene TRBV7-9 combines with J gene TRBJ1-1; D might be TRBD1 (6 bases). The CDR3 length is 14 residues. Per the germline V gene, CDR1 is SEHNR and CDR2 is FQNEAQ (reference sequence). V was trimmed by 5 bases and J by 1 base, leaving 11 bases between them. In DNA, the CDR3 is TGTGCCAGCAGCCACAAAGGGGGGAACACTGAAGCTTTCTTT. As protein: CASSHKGGNTEAFF.

This chain links TRBV29-1 with TRBJ2-6; 11 bases align to TRBD1. The V segment lost 4 bases and the J segment 8 bases; nucleotides outside the gene matches: 4. Per germline, CDR1 SQVTM and CDR2 ANQGSEA. The CDR3 length is 14 residues. CDR3 coding DNA: TGCAGCGTTGTGGGACAGGGGGGTTCCAACGTCCTGACTTTC. Protein: CSVVGQGGSNVLTF.

The V call is TRBV9, the J call TRBJ2-2; 9 bases map to TRBD1. Germline CDR1 and CDR2: SGDLS and YYNGEE. Germline trimming cut 2 bases from V and 5 bases from J; bases unmatched to any gene: 7. This CDR3 has 16 amino acids. CDR3 protein: CASSVTTGGFTGELFF. The CDR3 region has the DNA TGTGCCAGCAGCGTCACGACAGGGGGTTTTACCGGGGAGCTGTTTTTT.